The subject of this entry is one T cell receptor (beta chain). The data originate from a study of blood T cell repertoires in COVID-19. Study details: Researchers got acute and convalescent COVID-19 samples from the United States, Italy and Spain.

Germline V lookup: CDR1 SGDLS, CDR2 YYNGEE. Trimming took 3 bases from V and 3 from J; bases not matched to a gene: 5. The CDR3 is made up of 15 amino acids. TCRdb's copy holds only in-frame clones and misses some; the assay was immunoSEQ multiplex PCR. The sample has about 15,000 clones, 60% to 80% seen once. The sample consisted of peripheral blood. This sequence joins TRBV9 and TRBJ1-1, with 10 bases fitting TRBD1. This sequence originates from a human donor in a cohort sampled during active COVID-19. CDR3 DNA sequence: TGTGCCAGCAGCGCGGGGACAGGGGCGGACACTGAAGCTTTCTTT. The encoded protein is CASSAGTGADTEAFF.